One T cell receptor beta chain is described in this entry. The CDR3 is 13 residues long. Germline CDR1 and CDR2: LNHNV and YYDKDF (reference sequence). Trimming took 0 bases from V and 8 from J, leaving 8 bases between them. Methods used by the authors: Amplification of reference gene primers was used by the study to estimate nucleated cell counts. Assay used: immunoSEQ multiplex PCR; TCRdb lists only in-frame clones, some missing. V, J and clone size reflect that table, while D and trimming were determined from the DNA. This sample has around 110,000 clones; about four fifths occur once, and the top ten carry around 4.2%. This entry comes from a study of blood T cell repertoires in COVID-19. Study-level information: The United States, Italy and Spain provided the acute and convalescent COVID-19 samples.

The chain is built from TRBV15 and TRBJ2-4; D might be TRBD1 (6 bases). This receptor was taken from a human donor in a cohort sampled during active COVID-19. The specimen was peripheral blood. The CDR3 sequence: CATSRDPGDIQYF. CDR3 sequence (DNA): TGTGCCACCAGCAGAGATCCAGGGGACATTCAGTACTTC.